These T cell receptor beta chains were read from a single sample in a study of T-cell reconstitution after alpha-beta-depleted transplantation in children. MiXCR, applied by TCRdb to the PCR reads, yields one record per CDR3 protein. The data show under 400,000 distinct CDR3 sequences, 20% to 30% seen once. This specimen was PBMCs, mostly from graft donor cells, taken 180 days after TCRalphabeta/CD19-depleted stem cell transplant. The receptors stem from a male patient under 18 who had a stem cell transplant for acute lymphoblastic leukemia, so the T cells may come from the graft donor. The CDR3 runs from the conserved cysteine through the conserved F or W. D genes are given only for firm matches. Some rows mark clone size as missing; the rest say once, few, many or name a class of expanded clone.

j_call: TRBJ2-1; v_call: TRBV7-9; clone_size: NA; d_call: TRBD2; cdr3_nt: TGTGCCAGCAGCCATTTGACTAGCGGCTCCTACAATGAGCAGTTCTTC; cdr3_aa: CASSHLTSGSYNEQFF
j_call: TRBJ2-6; v_call: TRBV5-6; clone_size: few; d_call: NA; cdr3_nt: TGTGCCAGCAGCTTCCGCTACAACTCTGGGGCCAACGTCCTGACTTTC; cdr3_aa: CASSFRYNSGANVLTF
j_call: TRBJ2-7; v_call: TRBV5-1; clone_size: NA; d_call: TRBD2; cdr3_nt: TGCGCCAGCAGCTTGGAGAGTGGCGGGGGCTCCTACGAGCAGTACTTC; cdr3_aa: CASSLESGGGSYEQYF
j_call: TRBJ1-3; v_call: TRBV4-1; clone_size: NA; d_call: NA; cdr3_nt: TGCGCCAGCAGCCAAGACAGGAACTCTGGAAACACCATATATTTT; cdr3_aa: CASSQDRNSGNTIYF
j_call: TRBJ2-1; v_call: TRBV24-1; clone_size: NA; d_call: NA; cdr3_nt: TGTGCCACCAGTGACCAGACCACATCGTATGAGCAGTTCTTC; cdr3_aa: CATSDQTTSYEQFF
j_call: TRBJ2-7; v_call: TRBV9; clone_size: few; d_call: TRBD2; cdr3_nt: TGTGCCAGCAGCGGATACCTAGCGGGAGGCCCCTACGAGCAGTACTTC; cdr3_aa: CASSGYLAGGPYEQYF
j_call: TRBJ2-1; v_call: TRBV20-1; clone_size: few; d_call: NA; cdr3_nt: TGCAGTGCTAGCCCAGTAAGATATTCGAATGAGCAGTTCTTC; cdr3_aa: CSASPVRYSNEQFF
j_call: TRBJ2-7; v_call: TRBV29-1; clone_size: once; d_call: NA; cdr3_nt: TGCAGCGTTGCAGCCGCGGGATCTGGCGAGCAGTACTTC; cdr3_aa: CSVAAAGSGEQYF
j_call: TRBJ1-1; v_call: TRBV20-1; clone_size: NA; d_call: NA; cdr3_nt: TGCAGTGCTAGAGATTGGATGGGGATGAACACTGAAGCTTTCTTT; cdr3_aa: CSARDWMGMNTEAFF
j_call: TRBJ2-7; v_call: TRBV10-1; clone_size: NA; d_call: TRBD2; cdr3_nt: TGCGCCAGCAGTGTTTCGGGAGGACCCTACGAGCAGTACTTC; cdr3_aa: CASSVSGGPYEQYF
j_call: TRBJ1-1; v_call: TRBV20-1; clone_size: NA; d_call: TRBD1; cdr3_nt: TGCAGTCCTACGGCGGGATCAGGGGGCACTGAAGCTTTCTTT; cdr3_aa: CSPTAGSGGTEAFF
j_call: TRBJ2-1; v_call: TRBV6-2/TRBV6-3; clone_size: NA; d_call: TRBD2; cdr3_nt: TGTGCCAGCAGTCAAAAGGGACTAGCGGGAGTCGGTGAGCAGTTCTTC; cdr3_aa: CASSQKGLAGVGEQFF
j_call: TRBJ2-7; v_call: TRBV24-1; clone_size: NA; d_call: NA; cdr3_nt: TGTGCCACCAGTGAGGGAGTTGGTGACGAGCAGTACTTC; cdr3_aa: CATSEGVGDEQYF
j_call: TRBJ1-1; v_call: TRBV12-3/TRBV12-4; clone_size: NA; d_call: TRBD1; cdr3_nt: TGTGCCAGCAGTCCGGACAGGGTGGTCACTGAAGCTTTCTTT; cdr3_aa: CASSPDRVVTEAFF
j_call: TRBJ2-1; v_call: TRBV14; clone_size: few; d_call: TRBD2; cdr3_nt: TGTGCCAGCAGCCACTTCACCGGGACTAGCACTGAGCAGTTCTTC; cdr3_aa: CASSHFTGTSTEQFF
j_call: TRBJ2-1; v_call: TRBV2; clone_size: NA; d_call: NA; cdr3_nt: TGTGCCAGCACCGGGCCCGCTCTCAATGAGCAGTTCTTC; cdr3_aa: CASTGPALNEQFF
j_call: TRBJ1-1; v_call: TRBV18; clone_size: NA; d_call: TRBD1; cdr3_nt: TGTGCCAGCTCTTTACAGGGGTTCGCTGAAGCTTTCTTT; cdr3_aa: CASSLQGFAEAFF
j_call: TRBJ1-4; v_call: TRBV4-2; clone_size: NA; d_call: NA; cdr3_nt: TGTGCCAGCAGCCAAGATAGGACACTGGGAAAACTGTTTTTT; cdr3_aa: CASSQDRTLGKLFF
j_call: TRBJ2-7; v_call: TRBV20-1; clone_size: few; d_call: NA; cdr3_nt: TGCAGTGCTAGACTAATCTACGAGCAGTACTTC; cdr3_aa: CSARLIYEQYF
j_call: TRBJ2-3; v_call: TRBV5-1; clone_size: NA; d_call: NA; cdr3_nt: TGCGCCAGCAGGCGGGCACATACTTCTAGCACAGATACGCAGTATTTT; cdr3_aa: CASRRAHTSSTDTQYF
j_call: TRBJ2-5; v_call: TRBV6-2/TRBV6-3; clone_size: NA; d_call: NA; cdr3_nt: TGTGCCAGCAGTTACGCTGGCCTAGCACGGGAGACCCAGTACTTC; cdr3_aa: CASSYAGLARETQYF
j_call: TRBJ2-1; v_call: TRBV5-1; clone_size: few; d_call: TRBD2; cdr3_nt: TGCGCCAGCAGCTTGGCCCCCGCTAGCGGTTACAATGAGCAGTTCTTC; cdr3_aa: CASSLAPASGYNEQFF
j_call: TRBJ1-5; v_call: TRBV2; clone_size: few; d_call: TRBD1; cdr3_nt: TGTGCCAGCAGCCGCCATTCGGGACAGGGGGGACAGCCCCAGCATTTT; cdr3_aa: CASSRHSGQGGQPQHF
j_call: TRBJ1-5; v_call: TRBV9; clone_size: NA; d_call: TRBD1; cdr3_nt: TGTGCCAGCAGCCCAGGAGACAGGGGTAGCAATCAGCCCCAGCATTTT; cdr3_aa: CASSPGDRGSNQPQHF
j_call: TRBJ2-1; v_call: TRBV7-6; clone_size: few; d_call: TRBD2; cdr3_nt: TGTGCCAGCAGCTTAGGCCCCCCTAGCGGGAGGGTGGAGCAGTTCTTC; cdr3_aa: CASSLGPPSGRVEQFF
j_call: TRBJ2-3; v_call: TRBV29-1; clone_size: few; d_call: TRBD1; cdr3_nt: TGCAGCGGTGAACGGGACAGGAGCACAGATACGCAGTATTTT; cdr3_aa: CSGERDRSTDTQYF
j_call: TRBJ2-7; v_call: TRBV19; clone_size: NA; d_call: NA; cdr3_nt: TGTGCCAGTAGTAGTGGGACATTTTCCTACGAGCAGTACTTC; cdr3_aa: CASSSGTFSYEQYF
j_call: TRBJ2-3; v_call: TRBV7-9; clone_size: NA; d_call: TRBD1; cdr3_nt: TGTGCCAGCAGCCAGCTTCGGGACAGACAAAGCACAGATACGCAGTATTTT; cdr3_aa: CASSQLRDRQSTDTQYF
j_call: TRBJ2-3; v_call: TRBV6-1; clone_size: once; d_call: TRBD2; cdr3_nt: TGTGCCTCTGTTGGGACTAGCGGGAGCACAGATACGCAGTATTTT; cdr3_aa: CASVGTSGSTDTQYF
j_call: TRBJ2-3; v_call: TRBV18; clone_size: NA; d_call: TRBD2; cdr3_nt: TGTGCCAGCTCACCATTAGCGGGTACCCACCCCCAGGGCACAGATACGCAGTATTTT; cdr3_aa: CASSPLAGTHPQGTDTQYF
j_call: TRBJ2-7; v_call: TRBV29-1; clone_size: few; d_call: TRBD1; cdr3_nt: TGCAGCGTTAGACAGGGATCCTACTACGAGCAGTACTTC; cdr3_aa: CSVRQGSYYEQYF
j_call: TRBJ1-2; v_call: TRBV5-1; clone_size: many; d_call: NA; cdr3_nt: TGCGCCAGCAGCTTGTTCACAGGGATGGATGGCTACACCTTC; cdr3_aa: CASSLFTGMDGYTF
j_call: TRBJ1-6; v_call: TRBV20-1; clone_size: few; d_call: NA; cdr3_nt: TGCAGTGCTAGTCGGGTGGTCCTAGGGGATTCACCCCTCCACTTT; cdr3_aa: CSASRVVLGDSPLHF
j_call: TRBJ2-2; v_call: TRBV12-3/TRBV12-4; clone_size: NA; d_call: NA; cdr3_nt: TGTGCCAGCAGTTTGGGTCTAGTGTACACCGGGGAGCTGTTTTTT; cdr3_aa: CASSLGLVYTGELFF
j_call: TRBJ2-1; v_call: TRBV11-1; clone_size: few; d_call: TRBD2; cdr3_nt: TGTGCCAGCAGCTTAGCCCCCCGACTAGCGGGAGGGGGTCATGAGCAGTTCTTC; cdr3_aa: CASSLAPRLAGGGHEQFF
j_call: TRBJ2-3; v_call: TRBV7-6; clone_size: NA; d_call: NA; cdr3_nt: TGTGCCAGCAGCCCGTACTCCCCGAATACGCAGTATTTT; cdr3_aa: CASSPYSPNTQYF
j_call: TRBJ2-1; v_call: TRBV20-1; clone_size: few; d_call: NA; cdr3_nt: TGCAGTGCTAGGCTCAGTCTGAGGTCTAATGAGCAGTTCTTC; cdr3_aa: CSARLSLRSNEQFF
j_call: TRBJ1-1; v_call: TRBV20-1; clone_size: NA; d_call: NA; cdr3_nt: TGCAGTGCGGTCTGGGAAATTTGGTACACTGAAGCTTTCTTT; cdr3_aa: CSAVWEIWYTEAFF
j_call: TRBJ2-3; v_call: TRBV6-2/TRBV6-3; clone_size: few; d_call: TRBD2; cdr3_nt: TGTGCCAGCAGGACCGGGACTAGCGGGATGGGAGCAGATACGCAGTATTTT; cdr3_aa: CASRTGTSGMGADTQYF
j_call: TRBJ2-4; v_call: TRBV6-2/TRBV6-3; clone_size: NA; d_call: NA; cdr3_nt: TGTGCCAGCAGGCTACAGGGTTATGACAAAAACATTCAGTACTTC; cdr3_aa: CASRLQGYDKNIQYF
j_call: TRBJ2-7; v_call: TRBV5-1; clone_size: few; d_call: TRBD1; cdr3_nt: TGCGCCAGCAGGAATACGGACAGGGGGCTCAGTTCCTACGAGCAGTACTTC; cdr3_aa: CASRNTDRGLSSYEQYF
j_call: TRBJ2-1; v_call: TRBV5-1; clone_size: many; d_call: NA; cdr3_nt: TGCGCCAGCAGCTTGGACCGGGGTCGCAATGAGCAGTTCTTC; cdr3_aa: CASSLDRGRNEQFF
j_call: TRBJ2-1; v_call: TRBV13; clone_size: few; d_call: NA; cdr3_nt: TGTGCCAGCAGCTTAGAGGCCTCTAGCAACCCTTCCAATGAGCAGTTCTTC; cdr3_aa: CASSLEASSNPSNEQFF
j_call: TRBJ2-5; v_call: TRBV5-1; clone_size: NA; d_call: NA; cdr3_nt: TGCGCCAGCAGCTTGGAAGGACAGCCCCAAGAGACCCAGTACTTC; cdr3_aa: CASSLEGQPQETQYF
j_call: TRBJ2-4; v_call: TRBV11-2; clone_size: NA; d_call: NA; cdr3_nt: TGTGCCAGCAGCTTAGCAAGAGTAACCAAAAACATTCAGTACTTC; cdr3_aa: CASSLARVTKNIQYF
j_call: TRBJ1-1; v_call: TRBV6-5; clone_size: NA; d_call: NA; cdr3_nt: TGTGCCAGCAGTTATCTAAGTCCCAGGGAGGGGACTGAAGCTTTCTTT; cdr3_aa: CASSYLSPREGTEAFF
j_call: TRBJ2-1; v_call: TRBV29-1; clone_size: few; d_call: TRBD1; cdr3_nt: TGCAGCGTTGGGGTTACAGGGGGTGCCTACAATGAGCAGTTCTTC; cdr3_aa: CSVGVTGGAYNEQFF
j_call: TRBJ2-3; v_call: TRBV4-2; clone_size: NA; d_call: NA; cdr3_nt: TGTGCCAGCAGCCAACCCAGGAATAACCCCATCCCGGGAACAGATACGCAGTATTTT; cdr3_aa: CASSQPRNNPIPGTDTQYF
j_call: TRBJ2-3; v_call: TRBV5-1; clone_size: few; d_call: NA; cdr3_nt: TGCGCCAGCAGCCCTAGGCCATACAGGGTACGAATCACAGATACGCAGTATTTT; cdr3_aa: CASSPRPYRVRITDTQYF
j_call: TRBJ1-4; v_call: TRBV4-1; clone_size: NA; d_call: NA; cdr3_nt: TGCGCCAGCAGCCAAGAAGGGAGCCTTAATGAAAAACTGTTTTTT; cdr3_aa: CASSQEGSLNEKLFF
j_call: TRBJ2-3; v_call: TRBV5-1; clone_size: few; d_call: NA; cdr3_nt: TGCGCCAGCAGCGGAGGCTCAGGGTTTCGGGCAGATACGCAGTATTTT; cdr3_aa: CASSGGSGFRADTQYF
j_call: TRBJ2-1; v_call: TRBV4-1; clone_size: NA; d_call: NA; cdr3_nt: TGCGCCAGCAGCCAAGACTGGGCTTACAATGAGCAGTTCTTC; cdr3_aa: CASSQDWAYNEQFF
j_call: TRBJ2-7; v_call: TRBV3-1; clone_size: NA; d_call: NA; cdr3_nt: TGTGCCAGCAGCCACGGGACCCACCTCTACGAGCAGTACTTC; cdr3_aa: CASSHGTHLYEQYF